This passage covers 21 T cell receptor beta chains from one sample sequenced in a study of Ad26.COV2.S vaccination and SARS-CoV-2 variants. Clones were read by immunoSEQ multiplex PCR, and TCRdb kept only the in-frame ones, dropping some. The sample shows around 270,000 clones, roughly nine tenths of them seen only once. Regarding treatment: some 20 received Ad26.COV2.S at low or high dose, single or two shots; several received placebo; per-sample allocation not given. It was on day 63 after the first vaccine or placebo injection that samples were taken. Specimen: peripheral blood, collected in a trial of Ad26.COV2.S vaccine versus placebo. These receptors originate from a person aged 18-65 years who received the Ad26.COV2.S COVID-19 vaccine or a placebo.

This chain connects TRBV7-8 to TRBJ2-7; possibly TRBD1 or TRBD2 for D (5 bases each). The germline V gene encodes CDR1 SGHVS and CDR2 FQNEAQ. Trimming removed 4 bases at V and 1 base at J, with 11 bases between. The CDR3 spans 14 residues. The CDR3 DNA reads as TGTGCCAGCAGCTCCGGGGCGGCTTCCTACGAGCAGTACTTC. Translated, it gives CASSSGAASYEQYF.

This chain joins TRBV5-8 and TRBJ1-6; D gene uncertain. The germline V and J ends were trimmed by 1 base and 3 bases, with 11 bases remaining between them. The CDR3 runs to 16 residues. Germline assignment: CDR1 SGHTS and CDR2 YDEGEE. The CDR3 region has the DNA TGTGCCAGCAGCTTGAACAAGGGCTACTATAATTCACCCCTCCACTTT. Translated, it gives CASSLNKGYYNSPLHF.

The table lists this clone with a few counts. The gene calls are TRBV27 and TRBJ2-2; 9 nucleotides match TRBD2. Germline V lookup: CDR1 MNHEY, CDR2 SMNVEV (reference sequence). The CDR3 consists of 16 residues. The V segment lost 5 bases and the J segment 5 bases; nucleotides outside the gene matches: 9. Here the CDR3 reads CASSPLLAGLTGELFF. As DNA, the CDR3 is TGTGCCAGCAGTCCGCTGCTAGCGGGGCTTACCGGGGAGCTGTTTTTT.

This clone was observed a handful of times. This chain uses TRBV7-9 with TRBJ1-2, with D perhaps matching TRBD1 (6 bases). Germline V gene data show CDR1 as SEHNR and CDR2 as FQNEAQ (reference sequence). V shed 6 bases and J shed 6 bases, with 11 bases lying between them. The CDR3 spans 12 residues. In nucleotides, the CDR3 is TGTGCCAGCAGAAGGACAGAGGATGGCTACACCTTC. It translates to CASRRTEDGYTF.

There are a few counts of this clone. J is TRBJ2-1 and V is TRBV6-2 or TRBV6-3; D remains unclear. CDR1 MNHEY and CDR2 SVGEGT come from the germline V gene. There are 13 residues in the CDR3. The ends were cut back, 5 bases at V and 4 bases at J, with 9 bases in the middle. The CDR3, as DNA: TGTGCCAGCAGTGCCACCGAATACAATGAGCAGTTCTTC. It encodes CASSATEYNEQFF.

This chain joins TRBV30 and TRBJ1-1, with 12 bases identical to TRBD1. With V trimmed by 7 bases and J by 6 bases, 9 bases remained unmatched. CDR1 and CDR2 from the germline V gene are GTSNPN and SVGIG (reference sequence). This CDR3 region has 14 residues. The CDR3 sequence is CASSSGQGASEAFF. The DNA of the CDR3 is TGTGCCTCCTCCTCGGGACAGGGGGCCTCTGAAGCTTTCTTT.

This rearrangement joins TRBV7-9 to TRBJ1-6; tentatively, D is TRBD1 (5 bases). From germline, CDR1 is SEHNR and CDR2 FQNEAQ (reference sequence). The CDR3 is 15 residues long. Trimming took off 2 bases at V and 2 bases at J, with 7 bases between the two ends. This CDR3 is CASSLLTAYNSPLHF. The DNA of the CDR3 is TGTGCCAGCAGCTTATTGACAGCCTATAATTCACCCCTCCACTTT.

This chain connects TRBV5-1 to TRBJ2-6, with TRBD1 as a possible D gene (5 bases). This CDR3 comprises 16 residues. V was trimmed by 4 bases and J by 0 bases, leaving 11 bases between them. Germline loops: CDR1 SGHRS, CDR2 YFSETQ. CDR3 loop: CASSRLQDSGANVLTF. The CDR3 region has the DNA TGCGCCAGCAGCCGTTTACAGGACTCTGGGGCCAACGTCCTGACTTTC.

This rearrangement joins TRBV27 to TRBJ1-2, with no clear D. V lost 5 bases and J 4 bases, leaving 11 bases between the germline ends. Germline values: CDR1 MNHEY, CDR2 SMNVEV (reference sequence). The CDR3 contains 13 residues. The chain's CDR3 is CASSPWEGYGYTF. As DNA, the CDR3 is TGTGCCAGCAGTCCCTGGGAGGGCTATGGCTACACCTTC.

This clone was detected once. The chain is built from TRBV27 and TRBJ2-1; TRBD2 matches at 11 bases. This CDR3 comprises 16 residues. CDR1 is MNHEY, CDR2 SMNVEV, per germline (reference sequence). J lost 2 bases, V lost 5 bases, and 5 bases had no gene match. CDR3 DNA: TGTGCCAGCAGTCCCCGACTAGCGGGGCCCTACAATGAGCAGTTCTTC. Its protein product is CASSPRLAGPYNEQFF.

In DNA, the CDR3 is TGCAGTGCTAGTGGTGGGGCGCGGATCGCCGCTGAAGCTTTCTTT. This gives the protein CSASGGARIAAEAFF. V is TRBV20-1 and J is TRBJ1-1; perhaps TRBD1 as D (5 bases). Trimming stripped 3 bases from V and 6 bases from J, with 20 bases between. The CDR3 is 15 residues long. Germline V gives CDR1 DFQATT, CDR2 SNEGSKA (reference sequence).

The chain joins TRBV18 to TRBJ2-7, with 9 bases fitting TRBD1. The J segment lost 5 bases and the V segment lost 3 bases, leaving 8 bases of the junction unmatched. The germline V gene encodes CDR1 KGHSH and CDR2 LQKENI. This CDR3 region has 15 residues. CDR3 nucleotides: TGTGCCAGCTCACCTCTCGGGACAGGGCTGAACGAGCAGTACGTC. This codes for CASSPLGTGLNEQYV.

About this clone itself: This sample also contains other DNA sequences that code for the same CDR3. The chain uses TRBV12-3 or TRBV12-4 and TRBJ2-3; no clear D gene. V lost 5 bases, J lost 1 base, and 1 base lay in between. The length of the CDR3 is 11 residues. The CDR3: CASSRTDTQYF. The CDR3, as DNA: TGTGCCAGCAGTCGCACAGATACGCAGTATTTT.

The V and J genes are TRBV10-3 and TRBJ1-1, with a possible D match to TRBD1 (5 bases). The length of the CDR3 is 13 residues. V gave up 6 bases and J gave up 2 bases, with 10 bases separating them. The germline V gene encodes CDR1 ENHRY and CDR2 SYGVKD. The CDR3 loop is CAIRLTGNTEAFF. CDR3 DNA: TGTGCCATCAGATTAACAGGAAACACTGAAGCTTTCTTT.

This sequence joins TRBV4-1 and TRBJ2-2; possibly TRBD2 for D (6 bases). Germline lookup yields CDR1 MGHRA and CDR2 YSYEKL. The V end lost 4 bases, the J end lost 10 bases, and 19 bases lay between the germline ends. The CDR3 is made up of 15 amino acids. The CDR3, as DNA: TGCGCCAGCAGCCTGGAAGAGGGGACTCGGAAGGAGCTGTTTTTT. Its protein product is CASSLEEGTRKELFF.

The chain carries TRBV7-9 and TRBJ1-5; possible D gene TRBD1, 6 bases. Trimming took off 5 bases at V and 7 bases at J, with 18 bases between the two ends. CDR3 length: 15 amino acids. Germline V gene lookup returns CDR1 SEHNR and CDR2 FQNEAQ (reference sequence). DNA for the CDR3: TGTGCCAGCAGCCCCTTCGCGAGGGGGGAACAGCCCCAGCATTTT. Protein sequence: CASSPFARGEQPQHF.

This chain links TRBV19 with TRBJ2-5, with 10 bases lining up with TRBD2. This CDR3 is built from 16 residues. CDR1 and CDR2 from the germline V gene are LNHDA and SQIVND (reference sequence). Trimming cost V 7 bases and J 5 bases; bases outside gene matches: 13. The CDR3 nucleotides read TGTGCCAGTAAAGGAGCGGGAGGGCCCACAGGGGAGACCCAGTACTTC. Its protein is CASKGAGGPTGETQYF.

The chain recombines TRBV11-2 with TRBJ2-2; 9 positions agree with TRBD1. J was trimmed by 6 bases and V by 5 bases; bases with no gene match: 4. Germline lookup yields CDR1 SGHAT and CDR2 FQNNGV. This CDR3 spans 14 amino acids. The CDR3 protein is CASSQQGASGELFF. The CDR3 DNA is TGTGCCAGCAGCCAACAGGGGGCTTCCGGGGAGCTGTTTTTT.

The J gene is TRBJ2-7, the V gene TRBV7-2; TRBD1 matches at 7 bases. Germline loops: CDR1 SGHTA, CDR2 FQGNSA. This CDR3 is 13 amino acids long. The CDR3 DNA follows: TGTGCCAGCAGCCCGAAGCATGGGAGACAGGGATCCGTC. As protein: CASSPKHGRQGSV.

The chain couples TRBV27 to TRBJ2-3; TRBD2 matches at 14 bases. The length of the CDR3 is 16 residues. Germline CDR1 MNHEY, CDR2 SMNVEV (reference sequence). With V trimmed by 6 bases and J by 6 bases, 8 bases remained unmatched. The CDR3 DNA follows: TGTGCCAGCAGGCCCTCCGGGACTAGCGGGAGTGATACGCAGTATTTT. This gives the protein CASRPSGTSGSDTQYF.

The chain joins TRBV3-1 (or the pseudogene TRBV3-2) to TRBJ1-1; D gene ambiguous. The CDR3 spans 14 residues. In germline, CDR1 is LGHDT, CDR2 YNNKEL (reference sequence). With 4 bases removed from V and 1 base from J, the gap between germline ends came to 10 bases. CDR3 residues: CASSPTRKNTEAFF. CDR3 bases: TGTGCCAGCAGCCCCACCCGGAAGAACACTGAAGCTTTCTTT.